Detailed here is one TCR beta chain. Antigen: not known. Libraries were prepared by immunoSEQ multiplex PCR; TCRdb keeps only in-frame clonotypes and omits some of them. In the table there are hundreds of thousands of clones, around two thirds of which are singletons. This sample is drawn from a study of shared clonotypes between healthy human individuals. Study context: Plates per donor: three CD4 naive, three CD4 memory, two CD8 naive, one CD8 memory. Study results and caveats: Sharing across a handful of donors was seen in 4% to 5% of naive CD4 clonotypes.

V was cut by 3 bases and J by 0 bases, with 14 bases left in between. The length of the CDR3 is 16 residues. CDR1 is MNHEY and CDR2 is SMNVEV in the germline V gene (reference sequence). This TCR was recovered from a woman aged 25-40 years in good health. The genes are TRBV27 and TRBJ1-1; TRBD1 might be the D (6 bases). Sequenced sample: memory CD4+ T cells sorted from blood. Described subset: CD45RA-negative fraction. The CDR3 DNA is TGTGCCAGCAGTTTCCTACGGGGGGGCGTGAACACTGAAGCTTTCTTT. It yields the protein CASSFLRGGVNTEAFF.